Below, one T cell receptor beta chain is given with its context. Its antigen is unknown. Base qualities are not at hand, and no much larger clone is one base apart. TCRbeta CDR3 regions were amplified from genomic DNA by means of the immunoSEQ Assay, a bias-controlled multiplex PCR. Regarding the original processing steps: Within the assay, amplification of reference gene primers was used to estimate how many nucleated cells each sample contained. Sequence reads were collapsed and filtered to measure the absolute abundance of every unique TCRbeta CDR3 rearrangement. For each sample, productive Simpson clonality was calculated by taking the square root of Simpson's diversity index across productive rearrangements. TCRdb provides this immuneACCESS table in a form limited to in-frame rearrangements. Some clones are lacking; in checked studies, under half of them reflect an unresolved V gene, and why the rest are absent is not known. V, J and clone size were drawn from that table, and D and trimming were deduced from the DNA. The sample contains more than 250,000 clones, 87% of them found a single time. The ten largest clones capture about 5.5% of the sample.

Participants in the prospective study were enrolled through a virtual design, were aged 18 to 89 years, and lived in about two dozen United States geographic areas. In the prospective study, cohorts were assigned on the basis of participant-reported clinical history obtained from a screening survey and a study questionnaire. ImmuneRACE Cohort 3 recovered participants were defined by two consecutive negative NP/OP PCR tests, healthcare professional clearance, or symptom resolution. In the prospective study, whole blood, serum and a nasopharyngeal or oropharyngeal swab were collected from each participant by mobile phlebotomists. Over a 2-month period, participants in the prospective study had the option of providing additional blood draws and questionnaires. Before DNA extraction, blood samples from the prospective study were shipped at room temperature or frozen. The sample originates from a study of blood T cell repertoires in COVID-19 (TCRdb year 2020). About the study as a whole: The collaborator samples originated in the United States, Italy and Spain and spanned the acute and convalescent phases of COVID-19. The material from the prospective study consisted of cDNA or gDNA derived from T cells, B-cell-depleted T cells, or PBMCs. Deeply sampled blood TCRbeta repertoires from subjects exposed to, actively infected with, or recovered from COVID-19 were included in the dataset. A freely available public database, intended as a resource for researchers studying the immune response to SARS-CoV-2, is where the repertoires were released. Samples came from the ongoing ImmuneRACE study (first 160 participants) plus 1,254 subjects from 6 global collaborators. A de-identified subject ID, COVID-19 status, age in years and sex were almost always included in the sample metadata. Where available, HLA class I and class II types were obtained from metadata supplied by the sample provider rather than from assay-based typing. Study-wide findings and limitations: How much clinical and demographic metadata was included differed by source and by participant, and the metadata was provided uncurated.

The germline V gene gives CDR1 as SNHLY and CDR2 as FYNNEI. The CDR3 starts with the cysteine, ends with the phenylalanine, and has 17 residues. The sequence is cut down to CDR3 DNA, 51 bases in frame from base 1. V is cut back by 6 bases and J by 1 base, with 13 bases in the junction unmatched. Sequenced: PBMCs or T cells enriched from blood (not recorded which). This TCR came from a woman aged 40 to 50 who had recovered from COVID-19. The chain was built from TRBV2 and TRBJ1-1, with 8 bases matching TRBD1. For the CDR3, the sequence is CASSRQGLVSGNTEAFF. The nucleotides are TGTGCCAGCAGCCGACAGGGGCTGGTATCGGGGAACACTGAAGCTTTCTTT.